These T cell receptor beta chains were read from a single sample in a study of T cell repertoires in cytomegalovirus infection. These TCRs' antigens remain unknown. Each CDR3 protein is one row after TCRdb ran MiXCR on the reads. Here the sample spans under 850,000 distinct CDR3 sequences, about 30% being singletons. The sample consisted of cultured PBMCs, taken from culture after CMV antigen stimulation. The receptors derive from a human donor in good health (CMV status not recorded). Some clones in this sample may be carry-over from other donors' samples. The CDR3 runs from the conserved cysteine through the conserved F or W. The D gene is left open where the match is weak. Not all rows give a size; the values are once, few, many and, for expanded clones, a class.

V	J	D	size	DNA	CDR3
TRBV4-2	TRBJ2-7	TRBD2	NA	TGTGCCAGCAGCCAGGGACTAGCGGGGGGTCGGTACGAGCAGTACTTC	CASSQGLAGGRYEQYF
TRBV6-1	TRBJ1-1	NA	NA	TGTGCCAGCCGAGGTGAGATGAACACTGAAGCTTTCTTT	CASRGEMNTEAFF
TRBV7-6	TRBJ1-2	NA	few	TGTGCCAGCAGCTGGGGTCAGGACTATGGCTACACCTTC	CASSWGQDYGYTF
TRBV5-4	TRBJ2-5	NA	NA	TGTGCCAGCAGCTCTCCGGCCCCGAGAGGGGAGACCCAGTACTTC	CASSSPAPRGETQYF
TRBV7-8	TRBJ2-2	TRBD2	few	TGTGCCAGCAGCTTAGGCCCAGCGGGGGGTACCGGGGAGCTGTTTTTT	CASSLGPAGGTGELFF
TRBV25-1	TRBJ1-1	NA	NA	TGTGCCAGCAGTAAAGAGGCGGGGGGAGCTTTCTTT	CASSKEAGGAFF
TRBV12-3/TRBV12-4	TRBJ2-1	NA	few	TGTGCCAGTAGACAGGACTACAATGAGCAGTTCTTC	CASRQDYNEQFF
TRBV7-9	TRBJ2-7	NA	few	TGTGCCAGCAGCCCCGAGACTTGGGAGCAGTACTTC	CASSPETWEQYF
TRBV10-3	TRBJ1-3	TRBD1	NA	TGTGCCATCAGGGCAGGGGGAGACACCATATATTTT	CAIRAGGDTIYF
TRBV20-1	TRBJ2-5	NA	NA	TGCTCCCCAGGGGGGGAGCCCCAGTACTTC	CSPGGEPQYF
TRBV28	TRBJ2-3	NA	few	TGTGCCAGCAGTCCTCCCCTAGATACGCAGTATTTT	CASSPPLDTQYF
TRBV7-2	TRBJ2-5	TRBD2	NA	TGTGCCAGCAGCATTAGGGGAGGGCTAAGCGAGACCCAGTACTTC	CASSIRGGLSETQYF
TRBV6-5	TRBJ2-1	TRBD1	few	TGTGCCAGCAGCCCAAGGTTGGCCAGGGGGTTAAGCTCCTACAATGAGCAGTTCTTC	CASSPRLARGLSSYNEQFF
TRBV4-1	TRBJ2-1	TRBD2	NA	TGCGCCAGCAGCCAAGAATCCCTATCGCTAGCGGGAAACAATGAGCAGTTCTTC	CASSQESLSLAGNNEQFF
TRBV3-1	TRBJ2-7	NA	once	TGTGCCAGCAGCCCGAACGGGCAGGTTGTTAAGTACTTC	CASSPNGQVVKYF
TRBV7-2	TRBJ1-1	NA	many	TGTGCCAGCAGCCTACTAGGATCTGAAGCTTTCTTT	CASSLLGSEAFF
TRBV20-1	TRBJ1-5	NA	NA	TGCAGTGCTAGAGATCCCCGGACAGACCAGCCCCAGCATTTT	CSARDPRTDQPQHF
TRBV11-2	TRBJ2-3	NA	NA	TGTGCCAGCAGCGGGAGTAGAGATACGCAGTATTTT	CASSGSRDTQYF
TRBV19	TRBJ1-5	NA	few	TGTGCCAGTAGTATAGTAGTGGGGGCAGGTCAGCCCCAGCATTTT	CASSIVVGAGQPQHF
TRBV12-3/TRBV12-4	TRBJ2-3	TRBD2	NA	TGTGCCAGCACCAATGGGAGGGAGAGGGATACGCAGTATTTT	CASTNGRERDTQYF
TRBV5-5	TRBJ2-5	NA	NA	TGTGCCAGCAGCTTCGTCCCGGGACTTCCCCAAGAGACCCAGTACTTC	CASSFVPGLPQETQYF
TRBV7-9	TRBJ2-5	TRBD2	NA	TGTGCCAGCAGCTTAGCCGATGTAAGCGGGAAGACCCAGTACTTC	CASSLADVSGKTQYF
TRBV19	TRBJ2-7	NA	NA	TGTGCCAGTAGAGGAAGCGGGTTCTACGAGCAGTACTTC	CASRGSGFYEQYF
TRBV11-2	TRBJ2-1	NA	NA	TGTGCCAGCAGCTCGGACTTGAACAATGAGCAGTTCTTC	CASSSDLNNEQFF
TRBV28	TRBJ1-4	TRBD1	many	TGTGCCAGCAGTTTCTCCGGGACAGGGGGTGAAAAACTGTTTTTT	CASSFSGTGGEKLFF
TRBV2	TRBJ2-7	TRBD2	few	TGTGCCAGCAGTGCTGCGGGACTAGCGGGAGATTTCATGGCATCCCTCTACGAGCAGTACTTC	CASSAAGLAGDFMASLYEQYF
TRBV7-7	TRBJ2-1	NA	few	TGTGCCAGCAGCTTAGTGTTAGGGGACGAGCAGTTCTTC	CASSLVLGDEQFF
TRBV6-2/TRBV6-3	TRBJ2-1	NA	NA	TGTGCCAGCAGTTACGTCGGCGAAGGAGAATACAATGAGCAGTTCTTC	CASSYVGEGEYNEQFF
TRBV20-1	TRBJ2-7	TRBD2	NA	TGCAGTGCTAGAGTTGGGGGGGAGGAGCAGTACTTC	CSARVGGEEQYF
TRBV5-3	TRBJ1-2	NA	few	TGTGCCAGCAGCTTGTCACGGGCTAACTATGGCTACACCTTC	CASSLSRANYGYTF
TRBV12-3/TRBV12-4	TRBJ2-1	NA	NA	TGTGCCAGCAGCAATCAAAAACGGATTCCGGGGGAGCAGTTCTTC	CASSNQKRIPGEQFF
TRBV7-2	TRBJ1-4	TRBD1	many	TGTGCCAGCAGCCATTGGACAGGGAATAATGAAAAACTGTTTTTT	CASSHWTGNNEKLFF
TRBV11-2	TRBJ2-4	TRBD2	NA	TGTGCCAGCAGCTTAGGGTTCCGACTAGCGCTCGATAGTGCCAAAAACATTCAGTACTTC	CASSLGFRLALDSAKNIQYF
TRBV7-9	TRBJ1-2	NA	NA	TGTGCCAGCAGCGGGGACAACGATGGCTACACCTTC	CASSGDNDGYTF
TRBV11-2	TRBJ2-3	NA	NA	TGTGCCACCTCAAGGTCAGATACGCAGTATTTT	CATSRSDTQYF
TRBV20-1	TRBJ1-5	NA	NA	TGCAGTGCTAGCCATAGTACGGGACCCAACAATCAGCCCCAGCATTTT	CSASHSTGPNNQPQHF
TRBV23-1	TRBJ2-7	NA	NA	TGCGCCAGCAGTCAGGCAGGGGCGATGAACGAGCAGTACTTC	CASSQAGAMNEQYF
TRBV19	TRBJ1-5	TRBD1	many	TGTGCTTCCTCCGGGACAGGGGGGAATCAGCCCCAGCATTTT	CASSGTGGNQPQHF
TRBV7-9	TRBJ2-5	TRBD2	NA	TGTGCCAGCAGCCGCCGGGTAGCGGGGAGACAAGAGACCCAGTACTTC	CASSRRVAGRQETQYF
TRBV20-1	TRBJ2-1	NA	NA	TGCAGTGCTAGTACCGGGGCAGGGGGGTTTGACAATGAGCAGTTCTTC	CSASTGAGGFDNEQFF
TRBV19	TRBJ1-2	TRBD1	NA	TGTGCCAGTAGTCCGAATGACAGGGCCCATGGCTACACCTTC	CASSPNDRAHGYTF
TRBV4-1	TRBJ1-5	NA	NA	TGCGCCAGCAGCCAAGTGGGTCAGCCCCAGCATTTT	CASSQVGQPQHF
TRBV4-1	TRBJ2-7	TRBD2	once	TGCGCCAGCAGCCTCCAGCTAGCGGGGGGGTCGGGCTCCTACGAGCAGTACTTC	CASSLQLAGGSGSYEQYF
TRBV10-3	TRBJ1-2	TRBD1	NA	TGTGCCATCACCACCCAGGGGGACTATGGCTACACCTTC	CAITTQGDYGYTF
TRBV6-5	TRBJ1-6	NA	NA	TGTGCCAGCCAAAAGGGCAGATATAATTCACCCCTCCACTTT	CASQKGRYNSPLHF
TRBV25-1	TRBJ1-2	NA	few	TGTGCCAGCAGTGACTTCGGGGTAGAAGGCTACACCTTC	CASSDFGVEGYTF
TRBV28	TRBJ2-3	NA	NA	TGTGCCAGCAGTTTAAGGGGTTCCCCCACAGATACGCAGTATTTT	CASSLRGSPTDTQYF
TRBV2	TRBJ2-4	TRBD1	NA	TGTGCCAGCAGTGAATATCGACAGGGAAACATTCAGTACTTC	CASSEYRQGNIQYF
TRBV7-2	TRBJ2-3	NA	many	TGTGCCAGCAGCCTGGGACTTCGCACAGATACGCAGTATTTT	CASSLGLRTDTQYF
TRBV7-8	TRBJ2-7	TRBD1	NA	TGTGCCAGCAGCGTAAGCGTGACAGGGGAGCAGTACTTC	CASSVSVTGEQYF
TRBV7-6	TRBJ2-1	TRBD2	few	TGTGCCAGCAGCTTATCAAGGCAGGGACTAGCGGGCCCCGTGCAGTTCTTC	CASSLSRQGLAGPVQFF
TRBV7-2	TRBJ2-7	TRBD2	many	TGTGCCAGCAGCCCAGAGCTGGGTAGCGGGTACGAGCAGTACTTC	CASSPELGSGYEQYF
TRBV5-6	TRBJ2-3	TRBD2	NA	TGTGCCAGCAGCAAACTAGCGGGGGGTGCAGATACGCAGTATTTT	CASSKLAGGADTQYF
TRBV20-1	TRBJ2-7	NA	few	TGCAGTGCTAGCGGGAACTCCTACGAGCAGTACTTC	CSASGNSYEQYF
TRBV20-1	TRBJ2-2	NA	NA	TGCAGTGCTAGAGGCTTAGGCGGTACTAGGGGTACCGGGGAGCTGTTTTTT	CSARGLGGTRGTGELFF
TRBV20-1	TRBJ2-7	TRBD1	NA	TGCAGTGCTAGAAGACAGGGTTCGGGCGAGCAGTACTTC	CSARRQGSGEQYF
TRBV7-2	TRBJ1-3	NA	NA	TGTGCCAGCAGCTTAGGGGGGGCGCGGTCTGGAAACACCATATATTTT	CASSLGGARSGNTIYF
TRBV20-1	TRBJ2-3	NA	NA	TGCAGTGCTGGGACCGGGACCCCCGTTGGGGATACGCAGTATTTT	CSAGTGTPVGDTQYF
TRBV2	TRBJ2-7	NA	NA	TGTGCCAGCAGGAGGGAGAGGAGTACCTACGAGCAGTACTTC	CASRRERSTYEQYF